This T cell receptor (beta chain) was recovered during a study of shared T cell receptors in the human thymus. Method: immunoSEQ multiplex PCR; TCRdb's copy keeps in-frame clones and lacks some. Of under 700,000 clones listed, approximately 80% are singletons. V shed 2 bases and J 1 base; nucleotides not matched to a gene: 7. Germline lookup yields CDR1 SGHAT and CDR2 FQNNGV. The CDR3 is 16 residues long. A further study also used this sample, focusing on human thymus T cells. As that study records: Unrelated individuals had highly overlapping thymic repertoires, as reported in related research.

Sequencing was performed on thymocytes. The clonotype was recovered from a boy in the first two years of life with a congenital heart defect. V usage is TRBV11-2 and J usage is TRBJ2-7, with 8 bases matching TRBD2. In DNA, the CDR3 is TGTGCCAGCAGCTTACACGGACTAGCAGGGTCCTACGAGCAGTACTTC. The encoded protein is CASSLHGLAGSYEQYF.